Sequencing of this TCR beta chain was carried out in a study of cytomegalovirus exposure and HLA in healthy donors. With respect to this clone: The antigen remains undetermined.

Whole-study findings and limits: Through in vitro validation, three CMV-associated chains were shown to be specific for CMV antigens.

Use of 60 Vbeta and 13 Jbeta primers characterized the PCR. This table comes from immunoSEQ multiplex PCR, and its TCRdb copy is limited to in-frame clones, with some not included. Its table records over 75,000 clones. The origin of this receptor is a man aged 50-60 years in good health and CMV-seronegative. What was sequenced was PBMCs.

CDR3 sequence reads: CASSLFETGGDQETQYF. DNA for the CDR3: TGTGCCAGCAGCTTGTTCGAAACGGGGGGGGACCAAGAGACCCAGTACTTC. This chain joins TRBV13 and TRBJ2-5, with 8 bases matching TRBD2. The CDR3 contains 17 residues. The germline V gene has CDR1 PRHDT and CDR2 FYEKMQ (reference sequence). V gave up 3 bases and J gave up 0 bases; unmatched junction bases: 9. Based on the CDR3 plus reference TRBV13 and TRBJ2-5, the full variable domain is AAGVIQSPRHLIKEKRETATLKCYPIPRHDTVYWYQQGPGQDPQFLISFYEKMQSDKGSIPDRFSAQQFSDYHSELNMSSLELGDSALYFCASSLFETGGDQETQYFGPGTRLLVL.